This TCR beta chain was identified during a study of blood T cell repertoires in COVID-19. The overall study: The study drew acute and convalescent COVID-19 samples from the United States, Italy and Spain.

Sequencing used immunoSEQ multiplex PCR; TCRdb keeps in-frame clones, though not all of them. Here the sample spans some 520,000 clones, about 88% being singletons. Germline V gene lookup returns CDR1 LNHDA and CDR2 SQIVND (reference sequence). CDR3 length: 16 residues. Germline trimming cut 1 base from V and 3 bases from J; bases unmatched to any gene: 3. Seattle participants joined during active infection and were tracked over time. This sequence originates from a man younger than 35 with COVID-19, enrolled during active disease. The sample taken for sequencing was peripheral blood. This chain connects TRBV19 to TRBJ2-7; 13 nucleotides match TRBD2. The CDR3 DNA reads TGTGCCAGTAGTATAGGGACTAGCGGGAGTAGCTACGAGCAGTACTTC. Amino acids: CASSIGTSGSSYEQYF.